The clone carrying this T cell receptor beta chain was seen a handful of times. Its target is not known. The CDR3 has 15 residues. V was trimmed by 3 bases and J by 4 bases, leaving 15 bases between them. Germline CDR1 is LNHDA and CDR2 is SQIVND (reference sequence). In the library, individual cDNA molecules carried attached unique molecular identifiers. TCRdb re-called the 5' RACE reads through MiXCR, storing one row per CDR3 protein. The sample records tens of thousands of distinct CDR3 sequences, 10% to 14% being singletons. The sample is drawn from a study of early T cells in non-severe SARS-CoV-2 infection. Broader study findings: VDJdb-based annotation leaned toward anti-spike CD8 responses and missed private and CD4 specificities.

The genes are TRBV19 and TRBJ1-2; D is perhaps TRBD1 (5 bases). Sequenced material: whole blood. This receptor was obtained from an adult who was a healthcare worker with PCR-confirmed SARS-CoV-2 infection or an uninfected control (not recorded which). The CDR3 region is CASSIGHRDGYGYTF. CDR3 nucleotide sequence: TGTGCCAGTAGTATTGGGCACCGGGACGGCTATGGCTACACCTTC.